Listed here is a single TCR beta chain. The sample comes from a study of T cell changes during pregnancy in multiple sclerosis. Measured with immunoSEQ multiplex PCR; TCRdb has only the in-frame clones, and not every one. This sample has 25,000 to 30,000 clones, with 85% to 90% found just once. The CDR3 runs to 16 residues. In germline, CDR1 is SGHTA, CDR2 FQGNSA. V gave up 5 bases and J gave up 7 bases; unmatched junction bases: 10. This chain links TRBV7-2 with TRBJ2-1, with 11 bases fitting TRBD2. The source of this sequence is a female donor with multiple sclerosis, enrolled in a pregnancy study. The source was CD4+ T cells from peripheral blood mononuclear cells, collected in the second trimester of pregnancy. This CDR3 is CASSQLLAGALNEQFF. The DNA of the CDR3 is TGTGCCAGCAGCCAACTACTAGCGGGGGCCCTAAATGAGCAGTTCTTC.